Following are 3 T cell receptor beta chains from one sample sequenced in a study of T cell responses to AZD1222 COVID-19 vaccine (dated by TCRdb to the early 2020s). The library was built by means of the immunoSEQ multiplex PCR assay. TCRdb provides this immuneACCESS table in a form limited to in-frame rearrangements. Some clones are lacking; in checked studies, under half of them reflect an unresolved V gene, and why the rest are absent is not known. A total of about 170,000 clones appear in this sample, roughly 91% of them only once. The ten largest clonotypes hold 1.5% to 2% of the sample. In light of the paper, this sample's time point label describes: baseline before first vaccination. This specimen was peripheral blood, taken on day 0 of AZD1222 vaccination. These receptors were taken from an adult in good health.

V and J are TRBV27 and TRBJ1-5, with D tentatively TRBD1 (5 bases). V was pared by 0 bases and J by 1 base, with 7 bases between. The CDR3 sequence is 15 residues long. CDR1 and CDR2 from the germline V gene are MNHEY and SMNVEV (reference sequence). CDR3 protein: CASSLSRGSNQPQHF. The CDR3 DNA reads as TGTGCCAGCAGTTTATCACGGGGGAGCAATCAGCCCCAGCATTTT.

This chain links TRBV14 with TRBJ2-1, with 7 bases fitting TRBD2. This CDR3 spans 16 amino acids. J was trimmed by 2 bases and V by 5 bases; bases with no gene match: 9. The germline CDR1 and CDR2 sequences are SGHDN and FVKESK. The CDR3: CASSRRASGTYNEQFF. CDR3 DNA: TGTGCCAGCAGCAGACGTGCTAGCGGTACCTACAATGAGCAGTTCTTC.

This clone was found once. J is TRBJ2-4 and V is TRBV7-2; possibly TRBD2 for D (6 bases). Germline CDR1 reads SGHTA; CDR2 reads FQGNSA. Trimming removed 0 bases from V and 0 bases from J, with 15 bases in between. The CDR3 is made up of 18 amino acids. The chain's CDR3 is CASSLATLGGAAKNIQYF. DNA of the CDR3: TGTGCCAGCAGCTTAGCGACTCTGGGCGGGGCAGCCAAAAACATTCAGTACTTC.